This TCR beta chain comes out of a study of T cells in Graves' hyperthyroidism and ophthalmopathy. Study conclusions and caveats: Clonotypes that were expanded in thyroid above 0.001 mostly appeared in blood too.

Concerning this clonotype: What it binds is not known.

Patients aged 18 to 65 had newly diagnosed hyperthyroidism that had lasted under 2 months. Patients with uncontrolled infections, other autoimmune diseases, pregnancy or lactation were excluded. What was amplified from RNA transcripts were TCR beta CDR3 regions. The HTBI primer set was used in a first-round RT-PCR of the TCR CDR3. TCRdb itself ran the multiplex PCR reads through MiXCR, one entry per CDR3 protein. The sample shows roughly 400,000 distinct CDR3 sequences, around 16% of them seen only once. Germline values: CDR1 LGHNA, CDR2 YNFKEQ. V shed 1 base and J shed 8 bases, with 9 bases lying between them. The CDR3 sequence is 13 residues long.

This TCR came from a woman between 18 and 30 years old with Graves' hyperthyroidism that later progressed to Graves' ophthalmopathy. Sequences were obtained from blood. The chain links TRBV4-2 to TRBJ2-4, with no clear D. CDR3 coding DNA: TGTGCCAGCAGCCAAGGACTTGCGGACATTCAGTACTTC. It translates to CASSQGLADIQYF.